This T cell receptor (beta chain) was sequenced for a study of neoadjuvant anti-PD-1 for oral cavity cancer. Described time point: after neoadjuvant nivolumab, at surgical resection. The table came from immunoSEQ multiplex PCR; TCRdb's copy has only in-frame clones and leaves some out. The data contain some 14,000 clones, approximately 72% of them singletons. The clonotype originates from a person between 35 and 79 years old with oral cavity squamous cell carcinoma. Sequenced material: PBMCs, taken after nivolumab (anti-PD-1) treatment.

The CDR3 loop is CSVERMGLRVDAFF. The CDR3 bases are TGCAGCGTTGAAAGGATGGGGCTGAGGGTGGATGCTTTCTTT. The chain is built from TRBV29-1 and TRBJ1-1; D might be TRBD1 (5 bases). V lost 2 bases to trimming and J lost 11 bases, with 21 bases between them. Germline V gives CDR1 SQVTM, CDR2 ANQGSEA. The CDR3 has 14 amino acids.